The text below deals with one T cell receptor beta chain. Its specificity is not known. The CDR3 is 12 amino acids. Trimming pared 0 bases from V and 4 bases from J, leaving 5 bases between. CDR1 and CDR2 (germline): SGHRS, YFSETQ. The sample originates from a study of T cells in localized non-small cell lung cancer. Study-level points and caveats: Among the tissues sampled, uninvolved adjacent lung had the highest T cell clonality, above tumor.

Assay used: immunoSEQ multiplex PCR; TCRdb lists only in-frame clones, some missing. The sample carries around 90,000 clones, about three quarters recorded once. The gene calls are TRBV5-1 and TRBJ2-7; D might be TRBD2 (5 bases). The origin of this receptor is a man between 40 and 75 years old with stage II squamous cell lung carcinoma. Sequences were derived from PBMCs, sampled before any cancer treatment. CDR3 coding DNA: TGCGCCAGCAGCTTGGGAGGGTACGAGCAGTACTTC. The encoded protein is CASSLGGYEQYF. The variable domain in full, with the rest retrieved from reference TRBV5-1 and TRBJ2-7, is KAGVTQTPRYLIKTRGQQVTLSCSPISGHRSVSWYQQTPGQGLQFLFEYFSETQRNKGNFPGRFSGRQFSNSRSEMNVSTLELGDSALYLCASSLGGYEQYFGPGTRLTVT.